The 10 T cell receptor beta chains below were found in one sample sequenced in a study of CD8 T cells in Susac syndrome. With random hexamers, reverse transcription was performed on roughly 0.5 to 1 ug of RNA. TCRdb called the immunoSEQ multiplex PCR reads again in MiXCR, with one record for every CDR3 protein. This table holds roughly 67,000 distinct CDR3 sequences, about 95% found once. Sequencing was performed on CD8+ T cells from PBMCs. These receptors all stem from a human donor with multiple sclerosis.

The chain is built from TRBV15 and TRBJ1-2, with unresolved D. Germline assignment: CDR1 LNHNV and CDR2 YYDKDF (reference sequence). Trimming left V 0 bases short and J 3 bases short, with 14 bases between. This CDR3 contains 16 residues. The CDR3 sequence: CATSRDGPVPYYGYTF. CDR3 nucleotides: TGTGCCACCAGCAGAGACGGGCCAGTACCGTACTATGGCTACACCTTC. The full variable domain, rest sourced from reference TRBV15 and TRBJ1-2, is DAMVIQNPRYQVTQFGKPVTLSCSQTLNHNVMYWYQQKSSQAPKLLFHYYDKDFNNEADTPDNFQSRRPNTSFCFLDIRSPGLGDTAMYLCATSRDGPVPYYGYTFGSGTRLTVV.

J is TRBJ1-2 and V is TRBV27; D gene uncertain. V lost 4 bases to trimming and J lost 0 bases, with 9 bases between them. CDR3 length equals 14 residues. Per germline, CDR1 MNHEY and CDR2 SMNVEV (reference sequence). Written as DNA, the CDR3 is TGTGCCAGCAGTTCCGCCCGCCCTAACTATGGCTACACCTTC. As protein: CASSSARPNYGYTF.

The chain recombines TRBV29-1 with TRBJ2-7, with unresolved D. CDR1 and CDR2 (germline): SQVTM, ANQGSEA. The CDR3 sequence is 13 residues long. V was trimmed by 7 bases and J by 0 bases, leaving 13 bases between them. The CDR3 protein is CSAQDPSSYEQYF. CDR3 sequence (DNA): TGCAGCGCGCAGGATCCCAGCTCCTACGAGCAGTACTTC.

This chain links TRBV30 with TRBJ2-7; no definite D call. Trimming shortened V by 0 bases and J by 5 bases, and 2 bases separated the two germline ends. The CDR3 has 10 amino acids. The V gene's germline CDR1 is GTSNPN and CDR2 SVGIG (reference sequence). As DNA, the CDR3 is TGTGCCTGGAGTGTAGACGAGCAGTACTTC. Amino acids: CAWSVDEQYF.

This chain joins TRBV6-2 or TRBV6-3 and TRBJ2-5, with no clear D. This CDR3 has 15 residues. Germline V gene sequence: CDR1 MNHEY, CDR2 SVGEGT. Trimming took 2 bases from V and 2 from J, leaving 12 bases between them. This CDR3 reads CASSYQEEIQETQYF. DNA for the CDR3: TGTGCCAGCAGTTACCAAGAAGAGATACAAGAGACCCAGTACTTC.

The chain links TRBV7-2 to TRBJ2-3, with D hard to call. Germline loops: CDR1 SGHTA, CDR2 FQGNSA. V gave up 5 bases and J gave up 5 bases, with 14 bases separating them. The CDR3 contains 14 residues. Here the CDR3 DNA reads TGTGCCAGCAGCCCGGGTGGGTGGCGAGATACGCAGTATTTT. This codes for CASSPGGWRDTQYF.

For the CDR3, the DNA is TGTGCCAGCAGCCCGGGGGACCCTAGCACTTTCGAGCAGTACTTC. Its translation is CASSPGDPSTFEQYF. V and J are TRBV6-6 and TRBJ2-7, with D perhaps TRBD2 (6 bases). CDR3 length: 15 residues. V lost 6 bases and J 6 bases, leaving 21 bases between the germline ends. Germline-derived CDR1 and CDR2 are MNHNY and SVGAGI (reference sequence).

J is TRBJ2-5 and V is TRBV6-5; tentatively, D is TRBD1 (6 bases). V gave up 2 bases and J gave up 3 bases, with 10 bases separating them. There are 14 residues in the CDR3. The germline CDR1 and CDR2 sequences are MNHEY and SVGAGI. CDR3 DNA: TGTGCCAGCAGTTACCGGCAGGGGAAAGAGACCCAGTACTTC. The encoded protein is CASSYRQGKETQYF.

This chain connects TRBV4-3 to TRBJ1-2; 7 nucleotides match TRBD1. This CDR3 is 16 amino acids long. The junction had 10 bases not matched to a gene; V was cut back by 0 bases and J by 6 bases. Per germline, CDR1 LGHNA and CDR2 YSLEER. This CDR3 reads CASSQDRGGASHGYTF. CDR3 in DNA: TGCGCCAGCAGCCAAGATAGAGGGGGCGCTTCCCATGGCTACACCTTC.

V usage is TRBV11-2 and J usage is TRBJ2-3, with a weak D call TRBD2 (5 bases). Trimming took 5 bases from V and 4 from J, leaving 13 bases between them. Per the germline V gene, CDR1 is SGHAT and CDR2 is FQNNGV. There are 14 residues in the CDR3. The CDR3 loop reads CASSTSRSSDTQYF. CDR3 coding DNA: TGTGCCAGCAGCACTAGTCGTAGCTCAGATACGCAGTATTTT. Full variable domain (missing parts from reference TRBV11-2 and TRBJ2-3): EAGVAQSPRYKIIEKRQSVAFWCNPISGHATLYWYQQILGQGPKLLIQFQNNGVVDDSQLPKDRFSAERLKGVDSTLKIQPAKLEDSAVYLCASSTSRSSDTQYFGPGTRLTVL.